The rows below give T cell receptor beta chains drawn from one sample of a study of blood T cell repertoires in COVID-19. Method: immunoSEQ multiplex PCR; TCRdb's copy keeps in-frame clones and lacks some. The sample lists around 300,000 clones, roughly 88% seen once, with less than 5.5% in the top ten. The sample consisted of PBMCs or T cells enriched from blood (not recorded which). These receptors were taken from a man aged 30-40 years who had recovered from COVID-19. Each CDR3 is given with its conserved first and last residue. The D gene is left open where the match is weak. Some rows mark clone size as missing; the rest say once, few, many or name a class of expanded clone.

TRBV7-6	-	TRBJ2-5	-	TGTGCCAGCAGCTTGGGGCCCGGGGGAAGGGAGACCCAGTACTTC	CASSLGPGGRETQYF
TRBV11-3	-	TRBJ2-1	TRBD1	TGTGCCAGCAGCTTATTGCCGGGACAGCACAATGAGCAGTTCTTC	CASSLLPGQHNEQFF
TRBV10-3	-	TRBJ1-5	-	TGTGCCATCAGTGAGGAGTTTAGCAATCAGCCCCAGCATTTT	CAISEEFSNQPQHF
TRBV9	-	TRBJ2-1	TRBD1	TGTGCCAGCAGCCCTCGGACAGGGCCCCCTAGGCATGAGCAGTTCTTC	CASSPRTGPPRHEQFF
TRBV2	-	TRBJ1-2	-	TGTGCCAGCAGTAAATCCAGGGTTGGTAACTATGGCTACACCTTC	CASSKSRVGNYGYTF
TRBV11-2	-	TRBJ2-2	TRBD1	TGTGCCAGCAGCCCGGGACAGGCGAACACCGGGGAGCTGTTTTTT	CASSPGQANTGELFF
TRBV30	-	TRBJ2-6	TRBD2	TGTGCCTGGAGTCGCCCCGGGGGGGCGGCTTTC	CAWSRPGGAAF
TRBV10-3	-	TRBJ2-1	TRBD2	TGTGCCATCAGTTTCGGGGGGGGAAACAATGAGCAGTTCTTC	CAISFGGGNNEQFF
TRBV28	-	TRBJ2-7	TRBD1	TGTGCCAGCAGTTTAGACAGGGGACGGATCGAGCAGTACTTC	CASSLDRGRIEQYF
TRBV3-1/TRBV3-2	once	TRBJ2-3	TRBD2	TGTGCCAGCCGGGGTAGCGGGGGGACTAGCACAGATACGCAGTATTTT	CASRGSGGTSTDTQYF
TRBV7-9	-	TRBJ1-2	-	TGTGCCAGCAGCTTAGACAGGGTCTATGGCTACACCTTC	CASSLDRVYGYTF
TRBV2	-	TRBJ1-6	-	TGTGCCAGCAGTGGACAGGTCCCACCCCTCCACTTT	CASSGQVPPLHF
TRBV19	-	TRBJ1-3	-	TGTGCCAGTAGTACTTCTTACTCTGGAAACACCATATATTTT	CASSTSYSGNTIYF
TRBV9	-	TRBJ2-3	TRBD2	TGTGCCAGCAGCGTAGATAGCGGGGGGGCCAAAGATACGCAGTATTTT	CASSVDSGGAKDTQYF
TRBV6-5	-	TRBJ2-5	-	TGTGCCAGCAGTTACGTGGCTAGCGAGACCCAGTACTTC	CASSYVASETQYF
TRBV2	-	TRBJ1-5	-	TGTGCCAGCAGTGTGACAGATAGCAATCAGCCCCAGCATTTT	CASSVTDSNQPQHF
TRBV5-1	-	TRBJ2-1	TRBD2	TGCGCCAGCAGCTCTAGCGGGGACACCTACAATGAGCAGTTCTTC	CASSSSGDTYNEQFF
TRBV12-3/TRBV12-4	-	TRBJ1-5	-	TGTGCCAGCAGTTCAGGGTATCAGCCCCAGCATTTT	CASSSGYQPQHF
TRBV19	-	TRBJ2-5	TRBD1	TGTGCCAGTAGTCCCCGGGACAGCCAAGAGACCCAGTACTTC	CASSPRDSQETQYF
TRBV3-1/TRBV3-2	-	TRBJ2-1	TRBD2	TGTGCCAGCAGCAAGTTGCACGGGGGGACCAATGAGCAGTTCTTC	CASSKLHGGTNEQFF
TRBV5-1	-	TRBJ2-2	-	TGCGCCAGCAGCTTCGCAGGGGATAGGACCGGGGAGCTGTTTTTT	CASSFAGDRTGELFF
TRBV20-1	few	TRBJ2-3	-	TGCAGTGCTAGTAGTGGTAGTACAGATACGCAGTATTTT	CSASSGSTDTQYF
TRBV7-3	-	TRBJ2-1	-	TGTGCCAGCAGCAGTGGCGGGGGCCTTTACAATGAGCAGTTCTTC	CASSSGGGLYNEQFF
TRBV5-1	-	TRBJ2-3	TRBD2	TGCGCCAGCAGCTTGAGCGGGGGGTACTCAGATACGCAGTATTTT	CASSLSGGYSDTQYF
TRBV7-3	-	TRBJ2-6	-	TGTGCCAGCAGCCCATACAGTACCTCTGGGGCCAACGTCCTGACTTTC	CASSPYSTSGANVLTF
TRBV30	once	TRBJ2-1	TRBD2	TGTGCCTGGAGTGGACTAGCGGGGGGCGATGAGCAGTTCTTC	CAWSGLAGGDEQFF
TRBV5-6	once	TRBJ2-1	TRBD2	TGTGCCAGCAGCTTGGCCGGCCTAGCGGGGGTCAATGAGCAGTTCTTC	CASSLAGLAGVNEQFF
TRBV2	-	TRBJ2-5	TRBD1	TGTGCCAGCAGGGCAACTCGGGGACAGGGCTTGAAGACCCAGTACTTC	CASRATRGQGLKTQYF
TRBV24-1	-	TRBJ2-1	-	TGTGCCACCAGTGATTCGGTCCGGCAGGTCCGCAATGAGCAGTTCTTC	CATSDSVRQVRNEQFF
TRBV3-1/TRBV3-2	-	TRBJ2-7	-	TGTGCCAGCAGCCAAGGTACCTACGAGCAGTACTTC	CASSQGTYEQYF
TRBV5-1	-	TRBJ2-1	TRBD2	TGCGCCAGCAGCTTCCTTCTAGCGGGGGGAGAACATGAGCAGTTCTTC	CASSFLLAGGEHEQFF